This T cell receptor beta chain was captured by sequencing in a study of early T cells in non-severe SARS-CoV-2 infection. The overall study: Sequencing was performed on bulk RNA from unsorted whole blood, leaving chains unpaired. Study-level results: Reliance on VDJdb matching favored anti-spike CD8 responses; private and CD4 specificities were missed.

The germline CDR1 and CDR2 sequences are SGHNT and YYREEE (reference sequence). V shed 10 bases and J shed 3 bases, with 19 bases lying between them. This CDR3 comprises 14 residues. Only a few counts were recorded for this clonotype. The target antigen is unknown. Individual cDNA molecules were tagged with unique molecular identifiers. One entry per CDR3 protein, called by TCRdb with MiXCR from the 5' RACE reads. Among over 60,000 distinct CDR3 sequences listed, about an eighth were seen once. This chain links TRBV5-4 with TRBJ2-5; D may be TRBD1 or TRBD2 (5 bases each). The source is an adult who was a healthcare worker with PCR-confirmed SARS-CoV-2 infection or an uninfected control (not recorded which). Source: whole blood, taken at baseline. CDR3 in amino acids: CAAAWGSSKETQYF. The CDR3 coding sequence is TGTGCCGCGGCCTGGGGGAGCAGTAAAGAGACCCAGTACTTC. Full variable domain (missing parts from reference TRBV5-4 and TRBJ2-5): ETGVTQSPTHLIKTRGQQVTLRCSSQSGHNTVSWYQQALGQGPQFIFQYYREEENGRGNFPPRFSGLQFPNYSSELNVNALELDDSALYLCAAAWGSSKETQYFGPGTRLLVL.